This T cell receptor (beta chain) emerged from a study of vaccination effects on CD4 cells after COVID-19. Some clones are missing from TCRdb's copy, which holds only in-frame ones; the method was immunoSEQ multiplex PCR. This sample has 35,000 to 55,000 clones, with approximately 77% found just once. Expansion with viral peptide pools was applied to antigen-specific CD4+ T cells by the ViraFEST assay prior to sequencing. The authors isolated CD4+ T cells after ten to eleven days of culture. Infection with SARS-CoV-2 occurred in the person between March and December 2020, and PCR confirmed it. Trimming shortened V by 0 bases and J by 0 bases, and 3 bases separated the two germline ends. CDR3 length: 13 amino acids. Germline CDR1 and CDR2: GTSNPN and SVGIG (reference sequence). As for this clone: Its antigen remains unidentified.

V and J are TRBV30 and TRBJ1-3; D unclear. This clonotype was obtained from a human donor who had a prior SARS-CoV-2 infection. The material was CD4+ T cells from PBMCs cultured with a peptide pool, obtained before COVID-19 vaccination. CDR3 coding DNA: TGTGCCTGGAGTGTTAGCTCTGGAAACACCATATATTTT. It yields the protein CAWSVSSGNTIYF.